This TCR beta chain was identified during a study of blood T cell repertoires in COVID-19. Profiled with immunoSEQ multiplex PCR; TCRdb holds only in-frame clones, not every one. This table holds tens of thousands of clones, about 90% found once. There are 15 residues in the CDR3. Germline CDR1 is GTSNPN and CDR2 is SVGIG (reference sequence). Trimming took 3 bases from V and 9 from J, leaving 21 bases between them. Source material: peripheral blood. The TCR sequence derives from a man aged 55 to 70 with acute or convalescent COVID-19. V gene TRBV30 combines with J gene TRBJ2-1; possible D gene TRBD2, 6 bases. For the CDR3, the DNA is TGTGCCTGGAGCAAACAACTAGCCGCCAGGAGTGAGCAGTTCTTC. This translates into CAWSKQLAARSEQFF.